The rows below give T cell receptor beta chains drawn from one sample of a study of blood T cell repertoires in COVID-19. The data were produced by immunoSEQ multiplex PCR, yet TCRdb's version contains in-frame clones alone and is incomplete. This repertoire shows 210,000 or so clones, around 90% found once; its top ten account for approximately 12%. Sample: peripheral blood. These receptors originate from a woman aged 18-29 years who had recovered from COVID-19. The CDR3 runs from the conserved cysteine through the conserved F or W. Fields, in order: D gene, V gene, clone size, J gene, CDR3 protein, CDR3 DNA. The D gene is left open where the match is weak. Clone size appears in some rows only: once, few, many, or a class for an expanded clone.

d_gene: NA; v_gene: TRBV7-3; abundance: NA; j_gene: TRBJ2-2; CDR3aa: CASSRGRDTGELFF; CDR3nt: TGTGCCAGCAGCCGGGGGAGAGACACCGGGGAGCTGTTTTTT
d_gene: TRBD1; v_gene: TRBV5-1; abundance: NA; j_gene: TRBJ1-1; CDR3aa: CASSTNGDRNTEAFF; CDR3nt: TGCGCCAGCAGCACTAACGGGGACAGGAACACTGAAGCTTTCTTT
d_gene: TRBD1; v_gene: TRBV12-5; abundance: NA; j_gene: TRBJ2-2; CDR3aa: CASGPGQGYTGELFF; CDR3nt: TGTGCTAGTGGGCCGGGACAGGGGTACACCGGGGAGCTGTTTTTT
d_gene: NA; v_gene: TRBV7-9; abundance: once; j_gene: TRBJ1-2; CDR3aa: CASSSDSRDGYTF; CDR3nt: TGTGCCAGCAGCTCAGACAGTAGAGATGGCTACACCTTC
d_gene: TRBD1; v_gene: TRBV5-1; abundance: NA; j_gene: TRBJ1-2; CDR3aa: CASRLLPGQGYGYTF; CDR3nt: TGCGCCAGCAGGTTACTCCCGGGACAGGGCTATGGCTACACCTTC
d_gene: NA; v_gene: TRBV19; abundance: few; j_gene: TRBJ1-1; CDR3aa: CASSIARSNTEAFF; CDR3nt: TGTGCCAGTAGTATTGCCAGATCGAACACTGAAGCTTTCTTT
d_gene: NA; v_gene: TRBV30; abundance: NA; j_gene: TRBJ1-2; CDR3aa: CAWASRSGYTF; CDR3nt: TGTGCCTGGGCCTCAAGGAGTGGCTACACCTTC
d_gene: NA; v_gene: TRBV10-3; abundance: NA; j_gene: TRBJ1-1; CDR3aa: CAIRSTGNMNTEAFF; CDR3nt: TGTGCCATCAGGTCGACAGGAAACATGAACACTGAAGCTTTCTTT
d_gene: NA; v_gene: TRBV29-1; abundance: NA; j_gene: TRBJ2-4; CDR3aa: CSAQTGTVGIQYF; CDR3nt: TGCAGCGCCCAAACGGGGACTGTCGGCATTCAGTACTTC
d_gene: NA; v_gene: TRBV27; abundance: NA; j_gene: TRBJ1-1; CDR3aa: CASSLTENTEAFF; CDR3nt: TGTGCCAGCAGTCTTACAGAGAACACTGAAGCTTTCTTT